Below are 2 T cell receptor beta chains sequenced from a single sample in a study of OX40 agonist ivuxolimab in advanced cancers. Repertoires were generated with immunoSEQ multiplex PCR, while TCRdb's copy carries only in-frame clones and drops some. The data show some 69,000 clones, around 88% seen once. The starting material was CD4+ or CD8+ T cells sorted from blood, obtained in a trial of the OX40 agonist ivuxolimab. These receptors all come from an adult with an advanced solid tumor such as melanoma, head and neck, liver or kidney cancer.

The V and J genes are TRBV9 and TRBJ1-1, with TRBD1 identical over 12 bases. This CDR3 is 19 amino acids long. J gave up 10 bases and V 4 bases, and 23 bases lay outside the gene matches. The germline V gene encodes CDR1 SGDLS and CDR2 YYNGEE. CDR3 loop: CASSPVGTGGAGGLLGAFF. DNA of the CDR3: TGTGCCAGCAGCCCGGTTGGGACAGGGGGCGCGGGTGGACTTTTGGGAGCTTTCTTT. The whole variable domain, filled in from reference TRBV9 and TRBJ1-1, reads DSGVTQTPKHLITATGQRVTLRCSPRSGDLSVYWYQQSLDQGLQFLIQYYNGEERAKGNILERFSAQQFPDLHSELNLSSLELGDSALYFCASSPVGTGGAGGLLGAFFGQGTRLTVV.

The V and J genes are TRBV11-1 and TRBJ1-2; D is ambiguous. V lost 5 bases and J lost 4, with 14 bases in between. The V gene's germline CDR1 is SGHAT and CDR2 FQDESV (reference sequence). The CDR3 has 14 residues. Written as DNA, the CDR3 is TGTGCCAGCAGCCTAAATTATCCGGGCTATGGCTACACCTTC. It specifies CASSLNYPGYGYTF.